The source of this T cell receptor (beta chain) is a study of blood T cells in healthy people across ages. Primers used in a second PCR of about 6 to 11 cycles were a sample-barcoded 5' primer and a J-beta primer mix. One entry per CDR3 protein results from TCRdb running MiXCR on the 5' RACE reads. The sample has 790,000 or so distinct CDR3 sequences; about 42% are singletons. The sample taken for sequencing was blood. This clonotype was sampled from a man aged 80 or over in good health.

CDR3 region: CSGMTGPSYEQYF. CDR3 DNA sequence: TGCAGCGGGATGACAGGGCCCTCCTACGAGCAGTACTTC. The chain has TRBV29-1 and TRBJ2-7; 7 bases fit TRBD1. This CDR3 contains 13 residues. V dropped 7 bases and J dropped 0; count of bases not matched to a gene: 6. Germline values: CDR1 SQVTM, CDR2 ANQGSEA.